Listed below are T cell receptor beta chains from one sample, sequenced in a study of T cells in Graves' hyperthyroidism and ophthalmopathy. TCRdb redid the calling of the multiplex PCR reads with MiXCR, one entry per CDR3 protein. This repertoire shows approximately 350,000 distinct CDR3 sequences, approximately 16% found once; its top ten account for approximately 19%. Sequences were obtained from blood. These receptors all stem from an older woman with Graves' ophthalmopathy. Each CDR3 is given with its conserved first and last residue. Fields, in order: V gene, clone size, J gene, D gene, CDR3 DNA, CDR3 protein. The D gene is left open where the match is weak. Not all rows give a size; the values are once, few, many and, for expanded clones, a class.

TRBV11-1	.	TRBJ2-1	TRBD2	TGTGCCAGCAGCCACGAGGGGACTAGCGGGAGCAATGAGCAGTTCTTC	CASSHEGTSGSNEQFF
TRBV11-3	few	TRBJ2-5	.	TGCGCCAGCAGCCAAATCCAGGGCCGGAGGGAGACCCAGTACTTC	CASSQIQGRRETQYF
TRBV28	many	TRBJ2-1	.	TGTGCCAGCAGTTTGGGGGGGGCCTTGAATGAGCAGTTCTTC	CASSLGGALNEQFF
TRBV5-1	many	TRBJ2-7	TRBD1	TGCGCCAGCAGCTCCTCAGGGGGCTCCTACGAGCAGTACTTC	CASSSSGGSYEQYF
TRBV2	many	TRBJ2-2	TRBD2	TGTGCCAGCAGTGATCGACTAGCGGGAGTAGGGGAGCTGTTTTTT	CASSDRLAGVGELFF
TRBV11-2	many	TRBJ2-3	.	TGTGCCAGCAGCTTAGGCCAAATCACAGATACGCAGTATTTT	CASSLGQITDTQYF
TRBV28	many	TRBJ2-7	.	TGTGCCAGCAGTTTATGGGTAGGGGGGCAAGGCCAGTACGAGCAGTACTTC	CASSLWVGGQGQYEQYF
TRBV7-9	few	TRBJ2-2	.	TGTGCCACCCCCTCTATCGGGGGAAGAACCGGGGAGCTGTTTTTT	CATPSIGGRTGELFF
TRBV20-1	many	TRBJ1-5	.	TGCAGTGCTAGAGATGGCGGGTGGGGCCAGCCCCAGCATTTT	CSARDGGWGQPQHF
TRBV5-1	.	TRBJ2-3	.	TGCGCCAGCAGCCAGGAGTCCGATACGCAGTATTTT	CASSQESDTQYF
TRBV4-1	few	TRBJ1-2	.	TGCGCCAGCAGCCAGATCTACACAGGGTGGAGCGGCTACACCTTC	CASSQIYTGWSGYTF